This T cell receptor (beta chain) was observed in a study of T cell responses to AZD1222 COVID-19 vaccine. Study observations and caveats: In a largely white British group with more females than males, clonal diversity was possibly underestimated. The reported proportion of spike-specific TCRs targeting unmutated variant regions was nearly half. Mapped onto spike, vaccine-associated CD4 TCRs spanned it and were dominant at 160-218 and 743-854.

V gave up 4 bases and J gave up 0 bases; unmatched junction bases: 7. Germline V gives CDR1 MNHEY, CDR2 SMNVEV (reference sequence). This CDR3 spans 16 amino acids. This clone appeared once. What it recognizes is unknown. TCRdb's table, derived via immunoSEQ multiplex PCR, lists solely in-frame clones and lacks some. The sample lists over 150,000 clones, roughly 90% seen once, with more than 5.5% in the top ten. This TCR derives from an adult in good health. The chain combines TRBV27 with TRBJ2-7, with 9 nucleotides matching TRBD2. The sequenced sample was peripheral blood, obtained on day 0 of AZD1222 vaccination. The DNA for the CDR3 is TGTGCCAGCAGTTCCGAGGCTAGCGGGATCTCCTACGAGCAGTACTTC. It translates to CASSSEASGISYEQYF.